This T cell receptor beta chain was observed in a study of a mutant IDH1 vaccine in newly diagnosed glioma. The wider study: Vaccination followed radiotherapy alone by 4-6 weeks, or accompanied temozolomide cycles. Sex distribution of treated patients was about 60% male and about 38% female; mean age was about 40 years.

A note on this clone: Its antigen remains unidentified.

Overall study findings and caveats: Among patients, around 93% showed immune responses induced by the vaccine.

V lost 9 bases and J lost 0, with 18 bases in between. The CDR3 length is 15 residues. Germline lookup yields CDR1 MNHEY and CDR2 SMNVEV (reference sequence). Only in-frame clones appear in the TCRdb table, and some are missing; sequencing was by immunoSEQ multiplex PCR. The data contain around 50,000 clones, under 85% of them singletons. Stated time point: week 35, safety follow-up. The content of each vaccine dose was 300 ug of mutant IDH1 20-mer peptide, and topical imiquimod accompanied it. The source is a man aged 35-49 years with glioma. This chain joins TRBV27 and TRBJ2-7; D is undetermined. This specimen was PBMCs, taken from a glioma patient whose treatment included an IDH1 peptide vaccine. CDR3: CASGRTRKSSYEQYF. Written as DNA, the CDR3 is TGTGCCAGTGGGCGTACCAGGAAAAGCTCCTACGAGCAGTACTTC.